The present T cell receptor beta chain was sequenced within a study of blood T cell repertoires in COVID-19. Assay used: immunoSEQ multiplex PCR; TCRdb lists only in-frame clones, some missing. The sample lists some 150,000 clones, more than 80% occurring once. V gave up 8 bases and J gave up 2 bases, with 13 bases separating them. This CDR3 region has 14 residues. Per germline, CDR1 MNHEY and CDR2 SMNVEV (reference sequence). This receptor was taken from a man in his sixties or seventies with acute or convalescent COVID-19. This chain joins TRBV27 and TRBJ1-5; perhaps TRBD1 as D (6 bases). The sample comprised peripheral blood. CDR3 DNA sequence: TGTGCCAGCCCCCCCGGACAGCGCAATCAGCCCCAGCATTTT. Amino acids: CASPPGQRNQPQHF.